This TCR beta chain was observed in a study of regulatory T cells in long-lasting Graves disease. The time point was: newly diagnosed GD, antithyroid drugs for less than 3 months. RNA isolated from PBMCs was used to make the TCR library. In the case of this clonotype: Its antigen is as yet unknown. This sequence may be a read error, since a much larger clone differs from it by one base.

Libraries of TCR beta came from iRepertoire HTBI primers plus Arm-PCR of CDR3 regions. TCRdb processed the multiplex PCR reads anew with MiXCR; each CDR3 protein has one entry. The data contain approximately 540,000 distinct CDR3 sequences, 12% of them singletons. The CDR3 runs to 13 residues. V lost 0 bases and J lost 7, with 13 bases in between. Germline values: CDR1 DFQATT, CDR2 SNEGSKA (reference sequence). Study-wide results and caveats: Favored usage of TRBV28, TRBJ1-2 and TRBJ2-5 was recorded in persistent disease.

These same data were also listed under a study on T cells in Graves' hyperthyroidism and ophthalmopathy.

This clonotype originated in a woman aged 30 to 39 with Graves disease. The sequencing used peripheral blood mononuclear cells (PBMCs), collected at new diagnosis, from a patient treated with antithyroid drugs. V usage is TRBV20-1 and J usage is TRBJ2-7; D unresolved. CDR3 residues: CSARDSSYNEQYF. CDR3 in DNA: TGCAGTGCTAGAGACAGCTCCTACAATGAGCAGTACTTC.